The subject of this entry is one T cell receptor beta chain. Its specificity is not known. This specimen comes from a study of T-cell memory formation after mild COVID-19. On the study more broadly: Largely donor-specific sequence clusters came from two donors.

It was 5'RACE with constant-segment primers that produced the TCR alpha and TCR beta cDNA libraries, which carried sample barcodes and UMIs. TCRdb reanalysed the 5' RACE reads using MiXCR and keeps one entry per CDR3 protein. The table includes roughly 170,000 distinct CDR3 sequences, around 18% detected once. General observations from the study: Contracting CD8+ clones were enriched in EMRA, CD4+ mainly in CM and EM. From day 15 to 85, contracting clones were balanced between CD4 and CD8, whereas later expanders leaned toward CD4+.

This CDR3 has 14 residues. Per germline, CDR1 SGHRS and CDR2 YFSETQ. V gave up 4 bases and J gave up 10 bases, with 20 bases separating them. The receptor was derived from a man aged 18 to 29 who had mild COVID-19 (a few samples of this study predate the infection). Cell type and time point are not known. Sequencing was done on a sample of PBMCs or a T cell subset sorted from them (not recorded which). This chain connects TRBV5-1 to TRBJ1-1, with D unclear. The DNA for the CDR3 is TGCGCCAGCAGCCAACGGGGTGGCGGCGGGGTAGCTTTCTTT. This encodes CASSQRGGGGVAFF.